This T cell receptor beta chain originates from a study of cytomegalovirus exposure and HLA in healthy donors. Repertoires were generated with immunoSEQ multiplex PCR, while TCRdb's copy carries only in-frame clones and drops some. Of about 60,000 clones detected, 95% to 96% appear once; the ten largest clones hold around 0.9%. Input material: PBMCs. This clonotype was sampled from a man aged 18 to 29 in good health and CMV-seronegative.

The CDR3 nucleotides are TGTGCCAGCCACTACGTAGGGACAGCAGCAGATACGCAGTATTTT. It yields the protein CASHYVGTAADTQYF. The chain recombines TRBV28 with TRBJ2-3; 7 nucleotides match TRBD1. The CDR3 has 15 amino acids. V was pared by 8 bases and J by 4 bases, with 12 bases of the junction left unmatched. Germline lookup yields CDR1 MDHEN and CDR2 SYDVKM.